The T cell receptor (beta chain) under discussion was sequenced for a study of T cell repertoires in cytomegalovirus infection. General study results and limits: Ex vivo, HLA-C-restricted CMV-specific TCR beta clonotypes prevailed over the rest of the response. Individuals carrying CMV plus the relevant HLA were identified by cumulative frequency of public TCR beta families.

This clonotype has ten or more counts. Its antigen is unknown. TCRdb re-derived calls from the reads in MiXCR, one entry per CDR3 protein. The sample shows about 530,000 distinct CDR3 sequences, 26% of them seen only once. This receptor was identified in a human donor in good health (CMV status not recorded). Some clones in this sample may be carry-over from other donors' samples. Sample: PBMCs.

CDR3 region: CASSLVGAGKAKNIQYF. CDR3 in DNA: TGTGCCAGCAGCTTAGTGGGGGCCGGCAAAGCCAAAAACATTCAGTACTTC. The chain carries TRBV7-2 and TRBJ2-4, with D perhaps matching TRBD1 (6 bases). Trimming left V 1 base short and J 0 bases short, with 13 bases between. The CDR3 consists of 17 residues. Germline V gene sequence: CDR1 SGHTA, CDR2 FQGNSA.